The 6 T cell receptor beta chains below all came from one sample that was sequenced in a study of spatial heterogeneity in lung cancer. Study conclusions and caveats: Mutation counts in tumors were tracked by counts of expanded intratumoral alpha and beta TCRs.

One entry per CDR3 protein, called by TCRdb with MiXCR from the 5' RACE reads. The repertoire holds 4,000 to 5,500 distinct CDR3 sequences, with roughly an eighth as singletons. Sample time point: sample taken at primary tumor resection. These receptors' targets are unknown. This specimen was lung tumor tissue, taken at surgery. The receptors shown here come from a male donor with early-stage non-small cell lung cancer.

Concerning this clonotype: This beta chain came through as a stray read in a library set up for alpha chains, and its size says little. The chain carries TRBV6-1 and TRBJ2-1, with 9 nucleotides matching TRBD2. Germline CDR1 is MNHNS and CDR2 is SASEGT. The CDR3 covers 15 residues. The V segment lost 2 bases and the J segment 11 bases; nucleotides outside the gene matches: 10. CDR3 amino acids: CASSESGGNGPKQFF. The CDR3 DNA is TGTGCCAGCAGTGAAAGCGGGGGGAACGGGCCCAAGCAGTTCTTC.

By share, this clonotype counts as medium-sized. Since it is a stray read in a library aimed at alpha chains, this beta chain has a size that is not meaningful. The chain employs TRBV20-1 and TRBJ1-2; 7 nucleotides match TRBD1. Per germline, CDR1 DFQATT and CDR2 SNEGSKA (reference sequence). The CDR3 length is 12 residues. The ends lost 6 bases at V and 4 bases at J; junction bases unmatched: 5. This CDR3 reads CSARGRGYGYTF. The CDR3 DNA is TGCAGTGCCAGGGGGAGGGGCTATGGCTACACCTTC.

By share of the sample, this clonotype is medium-sized. This beta chain is an off-target read within a library intended for alpha chains, so its frequency means little. The chain couples TRBV7-2 to TRBJ2-7, with a weak D call TRBD2 (5 bases). Trimming took 1 base from V and 4 from J, leaving 11 bases between them. The germline V gene encodes CDR1 SGHTA and CDR2 FQGNSA. The CDR3 contains 14 residues. The CDR3 is CASSLGTGKYEQYF. In nucleotides, the CDR3 is TGTGCCAGCAGCTTAGGGACCGGGAAATACGAGCAGTACTTC.

This clonotype is medium-sized. Found in a library prepared for alpha chains, this beta chain is an off-target read, and its abundance has little meaning. The V and J genes are TRBV27 and TRBJ1-2; 9 bases match TRBD1. The germline V gene has CDR1 MNHEY and CDR2 SMNVEV (reference sequence). The CDR3 is made up of 14 amino acids. V lost 3 bases, J lost 8 bases, and 7 bases stayed unmatched. DNA of the CDR3: TGTGCCAGCAGTTTCAGGGGGACAGGGCGAGGCTACACCTTC. It is translated as CASSFRGTGRGYTF.

Worth noting for this clonotype: The size of this beta chain means little, since it is a stray read in a library made for alpha chains. The V and J genes are TRBV7-9 and TRBJ1-1; D ambiguous. The length of the CDR3 is 13 residues. The V end was cut by 5 bases, the J end by 7 bases, with 14 bases between. Germline CDR1 SEHNR, CDR2 FQNEAQ (reference sequence). For the CDR3, the DNA is TGTGCCAGCAGCCATATCCGCAGGTATGAAGCTTTCTTT. Its protein product is CASSHIRRYEAFF.

In the case of this clonotype: The library was built for alpha chains, so this beta chain is an off-target read and its size means little. This chain uses TRBV2 with TRBJ2-1; D is undetermined. There are 13 residues in the CDR3. The germline V gene encodes CDR1 SNHLY and CDR2 FYNNEI. Trimming stripped 6 bases from V and 10 bases from J, with 16 bases between. For the CDR3, the DNA is TGTGCCAGCAGCCGGTCCCCATCGAGCGAGCAGTTCTTC. It yields the protein CASSRSPSSEQFF. The full variable domain, rest sourced from reference TRBV2 and TRBJ2-1, is EPEVTQTPSHQVTQMGQEVILRCVPISNHLYFYWYRQILGQKVEFLVSFYNNEISEKSEIFDDQFSVERPDGSNFTLKIRSTKLEDSAMYFCASSRSPSSEQFFGPGTRLTVL.